A single sample is the source of the 31 T cell receptor beta chains below, sequenced in a study of T cells after yellow fever vaccination. TCRdb reprocessed the 5' RACE reads via MiXCR and lists one record per CDR3 protein. Among some 200,000 distinct CDR3 sequences listed, more than 3% were seen once. Here the sequenced sample was CD4+ T cells sorted from PBMCs, taken 10 days after the yellow fever booster vaccination. These receptors were taken from a man aged 18 to 29 who received the YFV17D yellow fever vaccine.

This clonotype was observed at least ten times. The CDR3 sequence is CASSDTNEKLFF. DNA for the CDR3: TGTGCCAGCAGCGATACTAATGAAAAACTGTTTTTT. The chain uses TRBV7-9 and TRBJ1-4; D call uncertain. The CDR3 has 12 amino acids. Trimming pared 5 bases from V and 2 bases from J, leaving 3 bases between. The V gene's germline CDR1 is SEHNR and CDR2 FQNEAQ (reference sequence).

The sample holds many counts of this clonotype. This chain joins TRBV5-1 and TRBJ2-1, with D unclear. Germline-derived CDR1 and CDR2 are SGHRS and YFSETQ. The CDR3 consists of 14 residues. The germline V and J ends were trimmed by 2 bases and 5 bases, with 11 bases remaining between them. This CDR3 reads CASSLNVGDNEQFF. CDR3 nucleotide sequence: TGCGCCAGCAGCTTAAATGTTGGGGACAATGAGCAGTTCTTC.

This clonotype has a count of ten or more. The chain recombines TRBV28 with TRBJ1-4; tentatively, D is TRBD1 (6 bases). The length of the CDR3 is 13 residues. The V gene's germline CDR1 is MDHEN and CDR2 SYDVKM. Trimming removed 10 bases from V and 7 bases from J, with 16 bases in between. In nucleotides, the CDR3 is TGTGCCATACGTCAGGGGTTCGGTGAAAAACTGTTTTTT. Protein: CAIRQGFGEKLFF.

V usage is TRBV7-7 and J usage is TRBJ2-3, with D unclear. V lost 6 bases, J lost 6 bases, and 7 bases lay in between. Germline V gene data show CDR1 as SSHAT and CDR2 as FNYEAQ (reference sequence). The CDR3 length is 11 residues. The CDR3 DNA reads TGTGCCAGCAGGTCTTTGGATACGCAGTATTTT. Translated: CASRSLDTQYF.

This clonotype was counted many times. This CDR3 reads CATSRHEKSGYTDTQYF. For the CDR3, the DNA is TGTGCCACCAGCAGACATGAGAAGAGCGGATACACAGATACGCAGTATTTT. The rearrangement uses TRBV15 and TRBJ2-3; tentative D call: TRBD2 (5 bases). The CDR3 is made up of 17 amino acids. Trimming took 2 bases from V and 2 from J, leaving 17 bases between them. CDR1 and CDR2 from the germline V gene are LNHNV and YYDKDF (reference sequence).

The chain carries TRBV6-6 and TRBJ1-4; D is uncertain. Per the germline V gene, CDR1 is MNHNY and CDR2 is SVGAGI (reference sequence). The CDR3 is 13 amino acids. Trimming shortened V by 7 bases and J by 0 bases, and 6 bases separated the two germline ends. The CDR3 bases are TGTGCCAGCACAGGTGCAACTAATGAAAAACTGTTTTTT. Translating gives CASTGATNEKLFF.

V and J are TRBV15 and TRBJ1-4, with D maybe TRBD1 (6 bases). This CDR3 spans 14 amino acids. Trimming shortened V by 9 bases and J by 4 bases, and 15 bases separated the two germline ends. The germline CDR1 and CDR2 sequences are LNHNV and YYDKDF (reference sequence). CDR3 nucleotides: TGTGCCACTTCTCGTCAGGGGTATAATGAAAAACTGTTTTTT. It yields the protein CATSRQGYNEKLFF.

This clonotype was observed a few times. CDR3 in DNA: TGCGCCAGCAGCTTTGGCGACAGGGGGCTCGGCTATGGCTACACCTTC. Translating it yields CASSFGDRGLGYGYTF. The gene calls are TRBV5-1 and TRBJ1-2; 10 bases map to TRBD1. The CDR3 has 16 residues. Germline lookup yields CDR1 SGHRS and CDR2 YFSETQ. The trim removed 2 bases at V and 4 bases at J, leaving 8 bases unmatched. Supplemented by reference TRBV5-1 and TRBJ1-2, the full variable domain reads KAGVTQTPRYLIKTRGQQVTLSCSPISGHRSVSWYQQTPGQGLQFLFEYFSETQRNKGNFPGRFSGRQFSNSRSEMNVSTLELGDSALYLCASSFGDRGLGYGYTFGSGTRLTVV.

This clonotype came up a few times. The chain uses TRBV19 and TRBJ2-3, with D uncertain. V was clipped by 0 bases and J by 6 bases, with 7 bases between them. CDR1 and CDR2 (germline): LNHDA, SQIVND (reference sequence). This CDR3 is 13 amino acids long. CDR3 in amino acids: CASSIEQTDTQYF. As DNA, the CDR3 is TGTGCCAGTAGTATAGAGCAGACGGATACGCAGTATTTT.

This clonotype was recorded at least ten times. The chain is built from TRBV4-3 and TRBJ2-1; no reliable D call. The CDR3 length is 14 residues. CDR1 is LGHNA and CDR2 is YSLEER in the germline V gene. Trimming took off 1 base at V and 5 bases at J, with 9 bases between the two ends. CDR3 nucleotides: TGCGCCAGCAGCCAAGTCAGCAGCGACAATGAGCAGTTCTTC. Its protein is CASSQVSSDNEQFF.

This clonotype showed up many times. The CDR3 nucleotides are TGCGCCAGCAGCCCCGGACAGAGCACAGATACGCAGTATTTT. Protein sequence: CASSPGQSTDTQYF. The V call is TRBV5-1, the J call TRBJ2-3, with TRBD1 as a possible D gene (6 bases). The CDR3 runs 14 residues. Germline V gene sequence: CDR1 SGHRS, CDR2 YFSETQ. Trimming pared 4 bases from V and 0 bases from J, leaving 9 bases between.

The chain's CDR3 is CASSPQTSGPDTQYF. DNA for the CDR3: TGTGCCAGCAGTCCCCAGACTAGCGGCCCAGATACGCAGTATTTT. The chain couples TRBV12-3 or TRBV12-4 to TRBJ2-3, with TRBD2 matching over 9 bases. The CDR3 sequence is 15 residues long. V lost 5 bases and J lost 4; bases outside the gene matches: 7.

This clonotype was found a few times. The rearrangement uses TRBV19 and TRBJ1-1; D is unresolved. Looked up from germline, CDR1 is LNHDA and CDR2 is SQIVND (reference sequence). Trimming shortened V by 7 bases and J by 4 bases, and 10 bases separated the two germline ends. The CDR3 contains 12 residues. CDR3 in DNA: TGTGCCAGTACATACCATGGCACTGAAGCTTTCTTT. Translated, it gives CASTYHGTEAFF.

This clonotype has only a few counts. The V and J genes are TRBV4-1 and TRBJ1-2; D unresolved. Trimming left V 3 bases short and J 4 bases short, with 9 bases between. CDR3 size: 13 residues. Germline V gene data show CDR1 as MGHRA and CDR2 as YSYEKL. The CDR3 bases are TGCGCCAGCAGCCAGGAGGGCGCCTATGGCTACACCTTC. Encoded protein: CASSQEGAYGYTF.

This chain links TRBV6-1 with TRBJ1-5; no reliable D call. The CDR3 is 18 residues long. V dropped 6 bases and J dropped 1 base, with 22 bases sitting between them. CDR1 and CDR2 from the germline V gene are MNHNS and SASEGT. The CDR3 protein is CASSGMDSGGVSNQPQHF. The CDR3 DNA follows: TGTGCCAGCAGCGGCATGGATTCAGGCGGAGTAAGCAATCAGCCCCAGCATTTT.

At least ten counts were recorded for this clonotype. The chain uses TRBV7-9 and TRBJ2-3; TRBD2 agrees at 9 bases. V shed 5 bases, J shed 2 bases, and the junction held 8 bases outside the gene matches. Germline assignment: CDR1 SEHNR and CDR2 FQNEAQ (reference sequence). This CDR3 spans 16 amino acids. CDR3 nucleotide sequence: TGTGCCAGCAGCCCGCGAGCGGGGGGAGTCACAGATACGCAGTATTTT. This gives the protein CASSPRAGGVTDTQYF.

This clonotype showed up just a few times. This sequence joins TRBV7-9 and TRBJ2-1; TRBD2 matches 8 bases. The germline V gene has CDR1 SEHNR and CDR2 FQNEAQ (reference sequence). V trimming: 1 base; J trimming: 9 bases; junction bases outside the gene matches: 14. The CDR3 runs 17 residues. The CDR3 DNA follows: TGTGCCAGCAGCTTAGAGTTGGAGCGGGGGAGCGGAAGTGAGCAGTTCTTC. This gives the protein CASSLELERGSGSEQFF. The full variable domain, its missing parts supplied by reference TRBV7-9 and TRBJ2-1, is DTGVSQNPRHKITKRGQNVTFRCDPISEHNRLYWYRQTLGQGPEFLTYFQNEAQLEKSRLLSDRFSAERPKGSFSTLEIQRTEQGDSAMYLCASSLELERGSGSEQFFGPGTRLTVL.

This clonotype was observed at least ten times. The CDR3 reads CASSSGAGATDTQYF. The CDR3 DNA is TGCGCCAGCAGCTCGGGAGCGGGGGCCACAGATACGCAGTATTTT. The rearrangement joins TRBV5-1 to TRBJ2-3; TRBD2 matches 8 bases. Looked up from germline, CDR1 is SGHRS and CDR2 is YFSETQ. The CDR3 sequence is 15 residues long. The junction had 5 bases not matched to a gene; V was cut back by 3 bases and J by 2 bases. Drawing the rest from reference TRBV5-1 and TRBJ2-3, the complete variable domain is KAGVTQTPRYLIKTRGQQVTLSCSPISGHRSVSWYQQTPGQGLQFLFEYFSETQRNKGNFPGRFSGRQFSNSRSEMNVSTLELGDSALYLCASSSGAGATDTQYFGPGTRLTVL.

This clonotype has just a few counts. A read error may produce the germline difference seen at one junction end. The chain is built from TRBV7-7 and TRBJ2-3, with no clear D. The CDR3 runs 14 residues. Germline-derived CDR1 and CDR2 are SSHAT and FNYEAQ (reference sequence). CDR3 protein: CASSFGLAADTQYF. The CDR3 region has the DNA TGTGCTAGCAGCTTTGGTCTGGCTGCAGATACGCAGTATTTT.

This clonotype has ten or more counts. The rearrangement joins TRBV18 to TRBJ1-5; 10 bases line up with TRBD1. CDR1 and CDR2 from the germline V gene are KGHSH and LQKENI. This CDR3 spans 18 amino acids. The V gene end was trimmed by 0 bases and the J gene end by 1 base; junction bases not matched to a gene: 6. This CDR3 is CASSPPGTGDLSNQPQHF. The DNA for the CDR3 is TGTGCCAGCTCACCACCTGGGACAGGGGATCTGAGCAATCAGCCCCAGCATTTT.

This clonotype was picked up a small number of times. V and J are TRBV28 and TRBJ2-1, with TRBD2 as a possible D gene (6 bases). Trimming shortened V by 7 bases and J by 4 bases, and 23 bases separated the two germline ends. CDR3 length: 17 residues. Germline CDR1 MDHEN, CDR2 SYDVKM. CDR3 nucleotide sequence: TGTGCCAGCATGTATTTTCGACCTAGCGACTTTTACAATGAGCAGTTCTTC. Its translation is CASMYFRPSDFYNEQFF.

J is TRBJ2-3 and V is TRBV10-3; D gene unclear. CDR3 length: 12 residues. Between the trimmed V and J ends, which lost 5 bases and 2 bases, there was a span of 5 bases. Looked up from germline, CDR1 is ENHRY and CDR2 is SYGVKD. This chain's CDR3 is CAISTTTDTQYF. The CDR3 DNA reads as TGTGCCATCAGTACAACCACAGATACGCAGTATTTT.

This clonotype was counted a few times. DNA of the CDR3: TGTGCCAGCAGTTACGGGCAGGGGGCTGCCAAAAACATTCAGTACTTC. Its translation is CASSYGQGAAKNIQYF. The chain has TRBV6-2 or TRBV6-3 and TRBJ2-4; 8 bases map to TRBD1. The J segment lost 1 base and the V segment lost 2 bases, leaving 4 bases of the junction unmatched. CDR1 MNHEY and CDR2 SVGEGT come from the germline V gene. The CDR3 sequence is 16 residues long.

This clonotype was seen many times. The J gene is TRBJ2-2, the V gene TRBV7-6, with D possibly TRBD2 on 7 matching bases. The V and J ends lost 5 bases and 6 bases respectively, with 13 bases between them. In germline, CDR1 is SGHVS, CDR2 FNYEAQ. This CDR3 spans 14 amino acids. The CDR3 here is CASSREGGAGELFF. The CDR3 DNA is TGTGCCAGCAGCCGAGAGGGGGGGGCCGGGGAGCTGTTTTTT.

This clonotype was observed at least ten times. V usage is TRBV3-1 and J usage is TRBJ2-5; D unresolved. This CDR3 has 15 amino acids. V gave up 0 bases and J gave up 1 base, with 9 bases separating them. The germline V gene encodes CDR1 LGHDT and CDR2 YNNKEL (reference sequence). DNA of the CDR3: TGTGCCAGCAGCCAAGAAATAGGCAGCCAAGAGACCCAGTACTTC. Translated, it gives CASSQEIGSQETQYF.

The J gene is TRBJ2-1, the V gene TRBV6-2 or TRBV6-3, with TRBD1 identical over 9 bases. V shed 7 bases and J 4 bases; nucleotides not matched to a gene: 8. The CDR3 contains 15 residues. Germline loops: CDR1 MNHEY, CDR2 SVGEGT. The CDR3 loop is CASTPRDRAYNEQFF. CDR3 DNA: TGTGCCAGCACCCCCCGGGACAGGGCTTACAATGAGCAGTTCTTC.

This clonotype was seen a few times. The chain joins TRBV12-3 or TRBV12-4 to TRBJ1-6, with 9 positions matching TRBD1. The CDR3 extends over 15 amino acids. V was pared by 5 bases and J by 12 bases, with 11 bases of the junction left unmatched. The CDR3 here is CASSTEGQGIGPLHF. In nucleotides, the CDR3 is TGTGCCAGCAGTACTGAGGGACAGGGAATAGGACCCCTCCACTTT.

This clonotype was detected a few times. In DNA, the CDR3 is TGTGCCAGCAGCGTTCCAGGGAGCTCTGGAAACACCATATATTTT. Translation gives CASSVPGSSGNTIYF. The rearrangement uses TRBV11-2 and TRBJ1-3, with D tentatively TRBD1 (5 bases). CDR1 and CDR2 (germline): SGHAT, FQNNGV. V was shortened by 5 bases and J by 0 bases, with 11 bases between the two germline ends. The CDR3 runs to 15 residues.

This clonotype was counted at least ten times. The chain has TRBV5-4 and TRBJ2-3, with D hard to call. The germline CDR1 and CDR2 sequences are SGHNT and YYREEE (reference sequence). This CDR3 region has 12 residues. V was pared by 4 bases and J by 5 bases, with 8 bases between. For the CDR3, the DNA is TGTGCCAGCAGCGGGATGGGAGATACGCAGTATTTT. This translates into CASSGMGDTQYF.

In this sample, this clonotype turned up many times. The gene calls are TRBV4-1 and TRBJ1-1; unclear D gene. Trimming took 0 bases from V and 3 from J, leaving 11 bases between them. Germline assignment: CDR1 MGHRA and CDR2 YSYEKL. The length of the CDR3 is 15 residues. CDR3 loop: CASSQDPGSYTEAFF. The CDR3 coding sequence is TGCGCCAGCAGCCAAGACCCGGGGAGCTACACTGAAGCTTTCTTT.

The chain is built from TRBV7-9 and TRBJ1-2; D is perhaps TRBD1 (6 bases). Looked up from germline, CDR1 is SEHNR and CDR2 is FQNEAQ (reference sequence). The CDR3 is 15 amino acids. V was pared by 3 bases and J by 4 bases, with 15 bases between. CDR3 residues: CASSFFSGESYGYTF. The CDR3 DNA reads TGTGCCAGCAGCTTTTTTTCAGGGGAATCCTATGGCTACACCTTC.